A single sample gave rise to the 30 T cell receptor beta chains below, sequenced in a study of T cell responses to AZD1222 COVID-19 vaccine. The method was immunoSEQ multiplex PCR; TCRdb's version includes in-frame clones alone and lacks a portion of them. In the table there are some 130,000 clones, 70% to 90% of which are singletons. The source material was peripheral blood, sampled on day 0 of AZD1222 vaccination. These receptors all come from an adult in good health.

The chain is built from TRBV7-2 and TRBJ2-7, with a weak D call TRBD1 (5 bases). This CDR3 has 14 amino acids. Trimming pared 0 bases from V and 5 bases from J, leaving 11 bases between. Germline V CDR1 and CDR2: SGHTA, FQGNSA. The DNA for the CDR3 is TGTGCCAGCAGCTTAGCGGGGCCCGTAGACGAGCAGTACTTC. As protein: CASSLAGPVDEQYF.

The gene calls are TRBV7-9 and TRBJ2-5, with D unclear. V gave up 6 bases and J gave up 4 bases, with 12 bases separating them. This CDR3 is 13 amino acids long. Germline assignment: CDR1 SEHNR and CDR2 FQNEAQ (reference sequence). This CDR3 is CASRKGSLETQYF. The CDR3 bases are TGTGCCAGCAGGAAGGGTAGCCTAGAGACCCAGTACTTC.

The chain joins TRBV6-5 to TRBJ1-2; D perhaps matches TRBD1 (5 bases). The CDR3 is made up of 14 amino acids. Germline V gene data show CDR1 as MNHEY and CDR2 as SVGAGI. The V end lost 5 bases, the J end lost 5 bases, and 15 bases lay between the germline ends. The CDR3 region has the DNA TGTGCCAGCAGTCCTCCGGGACTGACATATGGCTACACCTTC. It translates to CASSPPGLTYGYTF.

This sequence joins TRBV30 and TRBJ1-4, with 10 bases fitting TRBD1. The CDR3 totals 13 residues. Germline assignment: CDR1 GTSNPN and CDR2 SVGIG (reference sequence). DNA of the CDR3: TGTGCGTACCGACAGGGGGCGGGTGAAAAACTGTTTTTT. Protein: CAYRQGAGEKLFF.

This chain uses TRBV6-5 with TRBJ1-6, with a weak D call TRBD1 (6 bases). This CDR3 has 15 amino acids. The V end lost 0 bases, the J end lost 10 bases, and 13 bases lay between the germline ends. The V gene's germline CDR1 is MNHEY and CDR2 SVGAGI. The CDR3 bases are TGTGCCAGCAGTTACTCGCGAGGGGGTCGATCACCCCTCCACTTT. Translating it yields CASSYSRGGRSPLHF.

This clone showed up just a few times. DNA of the CDR3: TGTGCCAGCAGCAAGGGAGGACAGATTAATGAAAAACTGTTTTTT. Translation: CASSKGGQINEKLFF. The V gene is TRBV6-5, the J gene TRBJ1-4, with D maybe TRBD1 (6 bases). This CDR3 region has 15 residues. The V end lost 6 bases, the J end lost 4 bases, and 15 bases lay between the germline ends. Germline loops: CDR1 MNHEY, CDR2 SVGAGI.

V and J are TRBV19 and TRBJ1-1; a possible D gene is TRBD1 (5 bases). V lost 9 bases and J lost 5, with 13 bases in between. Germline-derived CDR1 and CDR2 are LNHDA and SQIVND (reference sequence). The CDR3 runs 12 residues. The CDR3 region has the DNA TGTGCCAGCCAAATAAAGGGGACTGAAGCTTTCTTT. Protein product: CASQIKGTEAFF.

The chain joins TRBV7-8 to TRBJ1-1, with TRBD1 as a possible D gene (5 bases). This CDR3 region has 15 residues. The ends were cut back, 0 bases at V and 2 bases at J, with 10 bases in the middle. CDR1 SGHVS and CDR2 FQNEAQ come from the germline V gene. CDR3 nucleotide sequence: TGTGCCAGCAGCTTAGCGCACAGGCAAAACACTGAAGCTTTCTTT. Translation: CASSLAHRQNTEAFF. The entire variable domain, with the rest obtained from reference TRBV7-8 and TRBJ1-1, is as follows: GAGVSQSPRYKVAKRGQDVALRCDPISGHVSLFWYQQALGQGPEFLTYFQNEAQLDKSGLPSDRFFAERPEGSVSTLKIQRTQQEDSAVYLCASSLAHRQNTEAFFGQGTRLTVV.

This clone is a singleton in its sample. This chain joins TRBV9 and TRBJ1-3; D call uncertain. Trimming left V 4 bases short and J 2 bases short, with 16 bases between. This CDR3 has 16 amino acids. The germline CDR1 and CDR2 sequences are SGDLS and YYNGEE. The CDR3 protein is CASSPRRLITGNTIYF. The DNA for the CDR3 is TGTGCCAGCAGCCCCCGACGACTGATTACTGGAAACACCATATATTTT. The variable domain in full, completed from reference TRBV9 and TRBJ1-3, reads DSGVTQTPKHLITATGQRVTLRCSPRSGDLSVYWYQQSLDQGLQFLIQYYNGEERAKGNILERFSAQQFPDLHSELNLSSLELGDSALYFCASSPRRLITGNTIYFGEGSWLTVV.

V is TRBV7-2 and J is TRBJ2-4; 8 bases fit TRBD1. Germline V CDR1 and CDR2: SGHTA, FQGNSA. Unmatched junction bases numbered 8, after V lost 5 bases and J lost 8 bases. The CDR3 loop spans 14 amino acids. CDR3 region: CASSPDRGPDIQYF. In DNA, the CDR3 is TGTGCCAGCAGCCCTGACAGGGGCCCCGACATTCAGTACTTC.

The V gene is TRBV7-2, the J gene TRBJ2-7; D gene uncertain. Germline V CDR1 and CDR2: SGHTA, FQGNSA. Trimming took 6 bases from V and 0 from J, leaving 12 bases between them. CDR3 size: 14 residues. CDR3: CASRSTTDSYEQYF. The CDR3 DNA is TGTGCCAGCAGATCAACGACGGACTCCTACGAGCAGTACTTC.

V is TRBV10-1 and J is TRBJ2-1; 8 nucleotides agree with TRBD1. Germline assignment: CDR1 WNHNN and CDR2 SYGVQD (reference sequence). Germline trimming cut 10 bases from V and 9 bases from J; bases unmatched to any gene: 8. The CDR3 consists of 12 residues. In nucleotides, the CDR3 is TGCGCCACTCTGACAGGGGTACCTGAGCAGTTCTTC. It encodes CATLTGVPEQFF.

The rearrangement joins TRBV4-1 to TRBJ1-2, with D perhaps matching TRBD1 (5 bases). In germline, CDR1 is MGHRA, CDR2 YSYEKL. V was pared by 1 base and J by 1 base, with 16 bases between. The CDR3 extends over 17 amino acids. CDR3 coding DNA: TGCGCCAGCAGCCAAGTGGCAGGGCCTACGCTTAACTATGGCTACACCTTC. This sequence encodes CASSQVAGPTLNYGYTF.

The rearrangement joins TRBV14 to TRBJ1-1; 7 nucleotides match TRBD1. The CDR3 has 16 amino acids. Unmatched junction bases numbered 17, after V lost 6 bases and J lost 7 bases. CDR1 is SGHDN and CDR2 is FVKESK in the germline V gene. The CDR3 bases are TGTGCCAGCAGACAACCTATGACAGGGCCTAATGGTGAAGCTTTCTTT. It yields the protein CASRQPMTGPNGEAFF. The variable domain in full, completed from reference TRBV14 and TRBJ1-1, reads EAGVTQFPSHSVIEKGQTVTLRCDPISGHDNLYWYRRVMGKEIKFLLHFVKESKQDESGMPNNRFLAERTGGTYSTLKVQPAELEDSGVYFCASRQPMTGPNGEAFFGQGTRLTVV.

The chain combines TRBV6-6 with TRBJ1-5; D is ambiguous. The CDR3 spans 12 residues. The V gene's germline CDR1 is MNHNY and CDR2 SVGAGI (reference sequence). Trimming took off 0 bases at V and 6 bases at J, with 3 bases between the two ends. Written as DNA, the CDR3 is TGTGCCAGCAGTTACTCAGTTCAGCCCCAGCATTTT. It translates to CASSYSVQPQHF.

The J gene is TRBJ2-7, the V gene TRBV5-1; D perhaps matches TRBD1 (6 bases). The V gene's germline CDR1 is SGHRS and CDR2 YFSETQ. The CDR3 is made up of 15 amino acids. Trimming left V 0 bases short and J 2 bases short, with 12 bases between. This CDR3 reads CASSLARGSTYEQYF. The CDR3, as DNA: TGCGCCAGCAGCTTGGCAAGGGGGTCGACCTACGAGCAGTACTTC.

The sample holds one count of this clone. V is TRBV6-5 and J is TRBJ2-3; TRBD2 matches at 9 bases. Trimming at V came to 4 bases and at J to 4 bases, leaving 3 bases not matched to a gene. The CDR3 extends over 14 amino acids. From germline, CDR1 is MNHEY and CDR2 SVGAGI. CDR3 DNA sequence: TGTGCCAGCAGTTGGGGCGGGGGGGCAGATACGCAGTATTTT. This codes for CASSWGGGADTQYF.

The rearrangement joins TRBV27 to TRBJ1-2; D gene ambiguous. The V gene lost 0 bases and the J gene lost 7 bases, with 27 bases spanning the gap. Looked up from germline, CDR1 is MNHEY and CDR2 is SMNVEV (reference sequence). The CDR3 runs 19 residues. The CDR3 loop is CASSLSTVGVSERSSGYTF. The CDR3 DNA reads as TGTGCCAGCAGTTTATCGACCGTCGGGGTCTCAGAACGATCTAGTGGCTACACCTTC.

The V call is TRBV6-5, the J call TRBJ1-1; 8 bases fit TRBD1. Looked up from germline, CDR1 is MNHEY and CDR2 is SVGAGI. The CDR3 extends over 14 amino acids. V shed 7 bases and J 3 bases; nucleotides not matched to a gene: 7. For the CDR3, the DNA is TGTGCCAGCACCTGGACAGGGAGTGACACTGAAGCTTTCTTT. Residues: CASTWTGSDTEAFF.

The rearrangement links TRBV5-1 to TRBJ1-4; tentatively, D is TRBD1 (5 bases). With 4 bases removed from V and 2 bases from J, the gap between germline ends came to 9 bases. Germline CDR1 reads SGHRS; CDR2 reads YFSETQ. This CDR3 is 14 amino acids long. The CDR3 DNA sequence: TGCGCCAGCAGCATCGGGGGGACTAATGAAAAACTGTTTTTT. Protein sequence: CASSIGGTNEKLFF. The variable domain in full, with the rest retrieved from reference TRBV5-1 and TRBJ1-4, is KAGVTQTPRYLIKTRGQQVTLSCSPISGHRSVSWYQQTPGQGLQFLFEYFSETQRNKGNFPGRFSGRQFSNSRSEMNVSTLELGDSALYLCASSIGGTNEKLFFGSGTQLSVL.

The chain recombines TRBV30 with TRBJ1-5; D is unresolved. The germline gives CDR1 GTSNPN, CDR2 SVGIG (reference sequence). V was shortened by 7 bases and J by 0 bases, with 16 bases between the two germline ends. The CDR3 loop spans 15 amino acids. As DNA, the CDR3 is TGTGCCTTCTCGGCGTCGTTCACTAGCAATCAGCCCCAGCATTTT. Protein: CAFSASFTSNQPQHF.

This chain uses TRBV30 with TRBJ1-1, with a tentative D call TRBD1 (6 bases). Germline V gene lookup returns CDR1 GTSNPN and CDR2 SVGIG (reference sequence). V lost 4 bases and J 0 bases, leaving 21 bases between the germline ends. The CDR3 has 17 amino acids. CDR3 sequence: CAWTDPQGLVMNTEAFF. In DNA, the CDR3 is TGTGCCTGGACCGACCCACAGGGTTTGGTAATGAACACTGAAGCTTTCTTT.

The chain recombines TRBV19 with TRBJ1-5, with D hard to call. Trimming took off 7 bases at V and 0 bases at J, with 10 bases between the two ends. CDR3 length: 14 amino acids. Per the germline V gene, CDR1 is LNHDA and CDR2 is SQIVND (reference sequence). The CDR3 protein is CASNLWGSNQPQHF. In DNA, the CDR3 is TGTGCCAGTAACCTTTGGGGTAGCAATCAGCCCCAGCATTTT.

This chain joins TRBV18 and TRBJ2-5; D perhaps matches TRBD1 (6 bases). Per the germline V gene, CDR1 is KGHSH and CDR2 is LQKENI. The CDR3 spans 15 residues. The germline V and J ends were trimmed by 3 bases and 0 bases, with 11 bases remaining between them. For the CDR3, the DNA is TGTGCCAGCTCACCTCGAGACAGGTACCAAGAGACCCAGTACTTC. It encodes CASSPRDRYQETQYF. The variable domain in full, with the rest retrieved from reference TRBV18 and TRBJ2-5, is NAGVMQNPRHLVRRRGQEARLRCSPMKGHSHVYWYRQLPEEGLKFMVYLQKENIIDESGMPKERFSAEFPKEGPSILRIQQVVRGDSAAYFCASSPRDRYQETQYFGPGTRLLVL.

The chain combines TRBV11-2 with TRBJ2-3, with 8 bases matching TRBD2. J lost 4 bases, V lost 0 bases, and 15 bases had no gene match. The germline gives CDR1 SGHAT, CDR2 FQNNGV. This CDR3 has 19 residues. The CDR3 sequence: CASSLDRETSETQADTQYF. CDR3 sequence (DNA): TGTGCCAGCAGCTTAGATCGGGAGACTAGCGAAACCCAGGCAGATACGCAGTATTTT.

This CDR3 is CASSLGVSGANVLTF. In DNA form, the CDR3 reads TGTGCCAGCAGCTTAGGAGTCTCTGGGGCCAACGTCCTGACTTTC. The chain has TRBV13 and TRBJ2-6; D is unclear. CDR3 size: 15 residues. The V end was cut by 0 bases, the J end by 0 bases, with 3 bases between. Germline V lookup: CDR1 PRHDT, CDR2 FYEKMQ (reference sequence).

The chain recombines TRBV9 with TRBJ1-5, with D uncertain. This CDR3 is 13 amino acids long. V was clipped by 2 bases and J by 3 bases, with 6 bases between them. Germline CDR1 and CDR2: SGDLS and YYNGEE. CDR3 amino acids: CASSVSDNQPQHF. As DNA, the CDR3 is TGTGCCAGCAGCGTGTCAGACAATCAGCCCCAGCATTTT.

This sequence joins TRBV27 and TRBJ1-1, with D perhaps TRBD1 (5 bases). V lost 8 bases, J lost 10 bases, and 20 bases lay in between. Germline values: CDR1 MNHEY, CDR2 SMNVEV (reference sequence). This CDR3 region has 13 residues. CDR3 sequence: CASRSPGTRTAFF. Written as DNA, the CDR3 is TGTGCCAGCCGTTCACCTGGGACGAGGACAGCTTTCTTT.

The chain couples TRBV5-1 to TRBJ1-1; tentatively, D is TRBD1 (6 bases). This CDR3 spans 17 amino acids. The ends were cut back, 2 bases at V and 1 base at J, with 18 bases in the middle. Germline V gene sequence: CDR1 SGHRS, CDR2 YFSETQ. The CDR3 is CASSFMSSGARNTEAFF. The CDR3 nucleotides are TGCGCCAGCAGCTTTATGTCATCGGGGGCGCGGAACACTGAAGCTTTCTTT.

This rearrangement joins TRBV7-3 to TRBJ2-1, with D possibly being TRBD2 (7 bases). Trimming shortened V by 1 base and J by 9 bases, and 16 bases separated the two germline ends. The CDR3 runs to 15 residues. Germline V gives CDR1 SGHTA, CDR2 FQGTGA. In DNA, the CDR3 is TGTGCCAGCAGCTTAATATGGACTAGAGGGGGTGAGCAGTTCTTC. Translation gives CASSLIWTRGGEQFF.